This passage covers 30 T cell receptor beta chains from one sample sequenced in a study of cytomegalovirus exposure and HLA in healthy donors. The PCR had 60 Vbeta and 13 Jbeta primers. TCRdb's table, derived via immunoSEQ multiplex PCR, lists solely in-frame clones and lacks some. The table has around 130,000 clones, around 8.5% seen once. The sequencing sample was made of PBMCs. The receptors derive from a man in his forties or fifties in good health and CMV-seronegative.

This clone was found a few times. This chain uses TRBV20-1 with TRBJ2-5; no firm D call. The CDR3 totals 11 residues. CDR1 is DFQATT, CDR2 SNEGSKA, per germline (reference sequence). Here the CDR3 reads CSAQFQETQYF. The CDR3 DNA is TGCAGCGCCCAGTTCCAAGAGACCCAGTACTTC.

A note on this clone: An end of the junction does not agree with germline; a read error may underlie this. The rearrangement links TRBV5-4 to TRBJ1-4; tentatively, D is TRBD1 (5 bases). Germline V lookup: CDR1 SGHNT, CDR2 YYREEE (reference sequence). The CDR3 has 13 amino acids. The CDR3 here is CASSWDSSRGLIF. DNA for the CDR3: TGTGCCAGCAGCTGGGACTCTAGTAGGGGATTGATTTTT.

Comments on this clone: This same CDR3 is encoded by further DNA sequences in the sample. This rearrangement joins TRBV28 to TRBJ2-5; tentatively, D is TRBD1 (6 bases). CDR3 length: 14 amino acids. From germline, CDR1 is MDHEN and CDR2 SYDVKM. V was trimmed by 3 bases and J by 2 bases, leaving 10 bases between them. For the CDR3, the DNA is TGTGCCAGCAGTTTCTTGACAGGTCAAGAGACCCAGTACTTC. It encodes CASSFLTGQETQYF.

This clone is medium-sized in the sample. The chain links TRBV6-1 to TRBJ1-4; 9 bases fit TRBD1. The V segment lost 8 bases and the J segment 4 bases; nucleotides outside the gene matches: 5. The CDR3 runs 14 residues. Germline V lookup: CDR1 MNHNS, CDR2 SASEGT. The CDR3 sequence: CASGQGQGNEKLFF. As DNA, the CDR3 is TGTGCCAGCGGGCAGGGACAGGGTAATGAAAAACTGTTTTTT.

In its sample, this clone was seen a few times. This rearrangement joins TRBV10-2 to TRBJ2-5, with 9 bases matching TRBD1. The J call is uncertain, as TRBJ2-7 better fits the DNA end. The CDR3 contains 15 residues. The germline V gene encodes CDR1 WSHSY and CDR2 SAAADI. The CDR3: CASSDTLGQGREQYF. CDR3 bases: TGCGCCAGCAGTGATACCCTGGGACAGGGTCGCGAGCAGTACTTC.

The J gene is TRBJ2-5, the V gene TRBV21-1; the DNA was not used to check the table's D call, TRBD2. TRBV21-1 is assigned pseudogene status. The CDR3 consists of 16 residues. The CDR3 bases are TGTGCCAGCAGCAAATACCAGCGGGGGGGGGAAGAGACCCAGTACTTC. It is translated as CASSKYQRGGEETQYF.

The V and J genes are TRBV5-6 and TRBJ2-7; no reliable D call. V was clipped by 3 bases and J by 7 bases, with 8 bases between them. The CDR3 loop spans 11 amino acids. CDR1 is SGHDT and CDR2 is YYEEEE in the germline V gene. This CDR3 is CASSSPLEQYF. CDR3 nucleotide sequence: TGTGCCAGCAGCTCGCCACTGGAGCAGTACTTC. Full variable domain (outside the CDR3, taken from reference TRBV5-6 and TRBJ2-7): DAGVTQSPTHLIKTRGQQVTLRCSPKSGHDTVSWYQQALGQGPQFIFQYYEEEERQRGNFPDRFSGHQFPNYSSELNVNALLLGDSALYLCASSSPLEQYFGPGTRLTVT.

The table lists this clone with a few counts. This rearrangement joins TRBV23-1 to TRBJ1-5; D unclear. TRBV23-1 is classed as an ORF, of uncertain function. V gave up 3 bases and J gave up 5 bases, with 8 bases separating them. The CDR3 length is 13 residues. CDR3 region: CASSHSRYQPQHF. The CDR3 coding sequence is TGCGCCAGCAGTCATTCGCGTTATCAGCCCCAGCATTTT.

A few counts support this clone. The chain has TRBV5-1 and TRBJ1-1; no firm D call. Trimming pared 2 bases from V and 4 bases from J, leaving 12 bases between. Germline CDR1 and CDR2: SGHRS and YFSETQ. This CDR3 has 14 amino acids. The CDR3 protein is CASSFVQLSTEAFF. The CDR3 DNA is TGCGCCAGCAGCTTCGTACAGTTAAGCACTGAAGCTTTCTTT. The variable domain in full, with the rest retrieved from reference TRBV5-1 and TRBJ1-1, is KAGVTQTPRYLIKTRGQQVTLSCSPISGHRSVSWYQQTPGQGLQFLFEYFSETQRNKGNFPGRFSGRQFSNSRSEMNVSTLELGDSALYLCASSFVQLSTEAFFGQGTRLTVV.

This sequence joins TRBV10-1 and TRBJ1-1; D not certain. The CDR3 is 15 residues long. V was cut by 0 bases and J by 7 bases, with 15 bases left in between. Per germline, CDR1 WNHNN and CDR2 SYGVQD (reference sequence). The CDR3, as DNA: TGCGCCAGCAGTGAGTCCTACTCCCGACTGAATGAAGCTTTCTTT. Encoded protein: CASSESYSRLNEAFF.

The V and J genes are TRBV5-1 and TRBJ2-3; 8 nucleotides match TRBD1. Unmatched junction bases numbered 6, after V lost 0 bases and J lost 3 bases. Germline V gene sequence: CDR1 SGHRS, CDR2 YFSETQ. This CDR3 has 16 amino acids. The CDR3 sequence: CASSLVPGQGTDTQYF. The DNA of the CDR3 is TGCGCCAGCAGCTTGGTCCCCGGACAGGGTACAGATACGCAGTATTTT. Variable domain in full (rest from reference TRBV5-1 and TRBJ2-3): KAGVTQTPRYLIKTRGQQVTLSCSPISGHRSVSWYQQTPGQGLQFLFEYFSETQRNKGNFPGRFSGRQFSNSRSEMNVSTLELGDSALYLCASSLVPGQGTDTQYFGPGTRLTVL.

The rearrangement joins TRBV7-6 to TRBJ2-5, with D possibly being TRBD1 (5 bases). V lost 4 bases and J lost 2, with 14 bases in between. The CDR3 is made up of 15 amino acids. The germline V gene encodes CDR1 SGHVS and CDR2 FNYEAQ. CDR3 sequence: CASSSSGPIQETQYF. The CDR3 DNA is TGTGCCAGCAGCTCCTCAGGGCCCATTCAAGAGACCCAGTACTTC.

V is TRBV4-3 and J is TRBJ2-1; tentative D call: TRBD1 (6 bases). V lost 1 base and J lost 4, with 8 bases in between. The CDR3 consists of 14 residues. Germline CDR1 and CDR2: LGHNA and YSLEER. Here the CDR3 reads CASSQATGYNEQFF. CDR3 DNA sequence: TGCGCCAGCAGCCAAGCTACAGGGTACAATGAGCAGTTCTTC.

This clone has more than one count but fewer than ten. The V call is TRBV11-2, the J call TRBJ2-7, with D possibly matching TRBD2 (5 bases). The ends were cut back, 3 bases at V and 2 bases at J, with 8 bases in the middle. The length of the CDR3 is 13 residues. Germline CDR1 and CDR2: SGHAT and FQNNGV. The DNA for the CDR3 is TGTGCCAGCAGCTTCCCCGGGACCTACGAGCAGTACTTC. Encoded protein: CASSFPGTYEQYF.

This clone turned up a few times. The rearrangement joins TRBV4-2 to TRBJ2-3; 9 positions match TRBD2. The V gene's germline CDR1 is LGHNA and CDR2 YNFKEQ. V was clipped by 0 bases and J by 5 bases; unmatched bases: 3. CDR3 length: 15 amino acids. The DNA for the CDR3 is TGTGCCAGCAGCCAAGATAGCGGGGGAGGAGATACGCAGTATTTT. It encodes CASSQDSGGGDTQYF.

Only a few counts were recorded for this clone. This chain joins TRBV28 and TRBJ1-3, with 9 bases lining up with TRBD1. The ends lost 8 bases at V and 3 bases at J; junction bases unmatched: 5. The V gene's germline CDR1 is MDHEN and CDR2 SYDVKM. This CDR3 contains 14 residues. The CDR3 region is CASRTGVGGNTIYF. In DNA, the CDR3 is TGTGCCAGCCGGACAGGGGTCGGTGGAAACACCATATATTTT.

This chain connects TRBV10-3 to TRBJ1-3, with 7 bases aligning to TRBD1. Germline CDR1 and CDR2: ENHRY and SYGVKD. V dropped 5 bases and J dropped 8; count of bases not matched to a gene: 9. The CDR3 loop spans 14 amino acids. The DNA of the CDR3 is TGTGCCATCAGTCCGACAGGGCGGGTGGACACCATATATTTT. It translates to CAISPTGRVDTIYF.

The chain joins TRBV19 to TRBJ1-5; 11 bases fit TRBD1. V dropped 6 bases and J dropped 2; count of bases not matched to a gene: 3. The germline CDR1 and CDR2 sequences are LNHDA and SQIVND (reference sequence). This CDR3 is 15 amino acids long. The CDR3 loop is CASRGTGGGNQPQHF. Here the CDR3 DNA reads TGTGCCAGTAGGGGGACAGGGGGTGGCAATCAGCCCCAGCATTTT.

The rearrangement links TRBV2 to TRBJ2-3; possibly TRBD2 for D (6 bases). Trimming removed 6 bases at V and 2 bases at J, with 12 bases between. Germline V gene sequence: CDR1 SNHLY, CDR2 FYNNEI. This CDR3 region has 14 residues. The CDR3 reads CASSRGDVTDTQYF. Here the CDR3 DNA reads TGTGCCAGCAGCCGCGGGGACGTCACAGATACGCAGTATTTT.

This clone showed up just a few times. The chain links TRBV5-1 to TRBJ2-2; TRBD2 matches at 8 bases. The CDR3 is made up of 15 amino acids. Unmatched junction bases numbered 5, after V lost 3 bases and J lost 4 bases. CDR1 is SGHRS, CDR2 YFSETQ, per germline. The CDR3 is CASSSGTSGTGELFF. The CDR3 region has the DNA TGCGCCAGCAGCTCCGGGACTAGTGGCACCGGGGAGCTGTTTTTT.

In its sample, this clone ranks as medium-sized. The rearrangement links TRBV2 to TRBJ1-4; TRBD1 might be the D (6 bases). V was trimmed by 1 base and J by 2 bases, leaving 8 bases between them. The CDR3 length is 15 residues. From germline, CDR1 is SNHLY and CDR2 FYNNEI. The DNA of the CDR3 is TGTGCCAGCAGTGAAGGTGGACAGACTAATGAAAAACTGTTTTTT. Protein product: CASSEGGQTNEKLFF.

V and J are TRBV5-1 and TRBJ1-1, with 8 positions matching TRBD1. Germline trimming cut 6 bases from V and 4 bases from J; bases unmatched to any gene: 5. This CDR3 contains 13 residues. CDR1 and CDR2 from the germline V gene are SGHRS and YFSETQ. The CDR3 DNA reads as TGCGCCAGCACCTGGACAGGGAGCACTGAAGCTTTCTTT. This gives the protein CASTWTGSTEAFF.

The V call is TRBV30, the J call TRBJ2-5, with a weak D call TRBD2 (5 bases). The germline CDR1 and CDR2 sequences are GTSNPN and SVGIG (reference sequence). Between the trimmed V and J ends, which lost 2 bases and 5 bases, there was a span of 12 bases. The CDR3 is 13 residues long. The DNA for the CDR3 is TGTGCCTGGAGTTACGGACTGGCGGAGACCCAGTACTTC. This sequence encodes CAWSYGLAETQYF.

The sample holds many counts of this clone. This chain joins TRBV6-6 and TRBJ1-6, with a tentative D call TRBD1 (5 bases). The germline CDR1 and CDR2 sequences are MNHNY and SVGAGI (reference sequence). The V end lost 0 bases, the J end lost 3 bases, and 9 bases lay between the germline ends. CDR3 size: 16 residues. CDR3 DNA: TGTGCCAGCAGTTACTCTACAGGAGTCTATAATTCACCCCTCCACTTT. As protein: CASSYSTGVYNSPLHF.

The chain recombines TRBV9 with TRBJ2-1; the D gene is possibly TRBD2 (5 bases). Germline CDR1 reads SGDLS; CDR2 reads YYNGEE. Trimming removed 3 bases at V and 8 bases at J, with 18 bases between. The CDR3 sequence is 15 residues long. The CDR3 DNA follows: TGTGCCAGCAGCGCCGGGAATAAAATCGGGGATGAGCAGTTCTTC. Residues: CASSAGNKIGDEQFF. The whole variable domain, remainder taken from reference TRBV9 and TRBJ2-1, is DSGVTQTPKHLITATGQRVTLRCSPRSGDLSVYWYQQSLDQGLQFLIQYYNGEERAKGNILERFSAQQFPDLHSELNLSSLELGDSALYFCASSAGNKIGDEQFFGPGTRLTVL.

This clone has more than one count but fewer than ten. The genes are TRBV7-7 and TRBJ1-3; D not resolved. This CDR3 comprises 15 residues. V was clipped by 1 base and J by 2 bases, with 9 bases between them. Germline V gene data show CDR1 as SSHAT and CDR2 as FNYEAQ (reference sequence). The CDR3 DNA reads as TGTGCCAGCAGCTTAGATCCGGGGACTGGAAACACCATATATTTT. This translates into CASSLDPGTGNTIYF. The full variable domain, completed using reference TRBV7-7 and TRBJ1-3, is GAGVSQSPRYKVTKRGQDVTLRCDPISSHATLYWYQQALGQGPEFLTYFNYEAQPDKSGLPSDRFSAERPEGSISTLTIQRTEQRDSAMYRCASSLDPGTGNTIYFGEGSWLTVV.

This clone was recorded a few times. The CDR3 spells CASSLSRTPMGTGELFF. In DNA, the CDR3 is TGTGCCAGCAGTTTATCGAGGACTCCGATGGGCACCGGGGAGCTGTTTTTT. The gene calls are TRBV27 and TRBJ2-2, with a possible D match to TRBD2 (5 bases). The V gene lost 0 bases and the J gene lost 4 bases, with 15 bases spanning the gap. The CDR3 is 17 amino acids. Germline V gene sequence: CDR1 MNHEY, CDR2 SMNVEV (reference sequence).

The genes are TRBV6-6 and TRBJ2-5, with 9 bases that match TRBD1. Germline CDR1 is MNHNY and CDR2 is SVGAGI (reference sequence). Trimming took 2 bases from V and 4 from J; bases not matched to a gene: 8. The CDR3 runs 16 residues. This CDR3 reads CASSYPGQGRRETQYF. The CDR3 DNA reads TGTGCCAGCAGTTACCCCGGACAGGGGCGGCGAGAGACCCAGTACTTC.

This chain connects TRBV7-6 to TRBJ2-7; TRBD2 aligns across 8 bases. Germline trimming cut 3 bases from V and 4 bases from J; bases unmatched to any gene: 8. CDR1 is SGHVS, CDR2 FNYEAQ, per germline. The CDR3 runs 15 residues. The CDR3 here is CASSFREGSGYEQYF. The CDR3 nucleotides are TGTGCCAGCAGCTTCCGGGAGGGATCGGGGTACGAGCAGTACTTC. Together with reference TRBV7-6 and TRBJ2-7, the CDR3 gives the full variable domain: GAGVSQSPRYKVTKRGQDVALRCDPISGHVSLYWYRQALGQGPEFLTYFNYEAQQDKSGLPNDRFSAERPEGSISTLTIQRTEQRDSAMYRCASSFREGSGYEQYFGPGTRLTVT.

This clone has a handful of counts. The chain combines TRBV29-1 with TRBJ2-3; the match to TRBD2 covers 9 bases. With V trimmed by 1 base and J by 1 base, 6 bases remained unmatched. The CDR3 covers 16 residues. Germline CDR1 is SQVTM and CDR2 is ANQGSEA. CDR3: CSVEVAGGPRTDTQYF. CDR3 coding DNA: TGCAGCGTTGAAGTGGCGGGGGGGCCTCGCACAGATACGCAGTATTTT.